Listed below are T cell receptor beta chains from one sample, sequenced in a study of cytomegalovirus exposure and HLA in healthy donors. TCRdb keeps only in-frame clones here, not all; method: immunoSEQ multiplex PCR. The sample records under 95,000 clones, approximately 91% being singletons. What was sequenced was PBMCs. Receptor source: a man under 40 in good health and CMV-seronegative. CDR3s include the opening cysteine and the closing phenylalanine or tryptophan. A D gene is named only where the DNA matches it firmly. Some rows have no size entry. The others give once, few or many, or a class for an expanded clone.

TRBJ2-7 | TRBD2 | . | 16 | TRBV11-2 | CASSLAPSGSRNEQYF | TGTGCCAGCAGCCTAGCCCCTAGCGGGAGTCGGAACGAGCAGTACTTC
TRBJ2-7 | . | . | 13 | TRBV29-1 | CSVGGGEPYEQYF | TGCAGCGTTGGTGGAGGGGAGCCTTACGAGCAGTACTTC
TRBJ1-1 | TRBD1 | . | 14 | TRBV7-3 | CASKGQGKNTEAFF | TGTGCCAGCAAGGGACAGGGCAAGAACACTGAAGCTTTCTTT
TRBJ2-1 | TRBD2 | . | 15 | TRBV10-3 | CAIARGTSGTIEQFF | TGTGCCATCGCCCGGGGGACTAGCGGGACAATTGAGCAGTTCTTC
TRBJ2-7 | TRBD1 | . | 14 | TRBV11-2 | CASSLRDRGYEQYF | TGTGCCAGCAGCTTAAGGGACAGGGGATACGAGCAGTACTTC
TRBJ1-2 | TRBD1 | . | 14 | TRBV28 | CASSKQGADYGYTF | TGTGCCAGCAGTAAACAGGGGGCAGACTATGGCTACACCTTC
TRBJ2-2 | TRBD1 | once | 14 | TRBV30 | CAWNYRGQTGELFF | TGTGCCTGGAACTACAGGGGGCAAACCGGGGAGCTGTTTTTT
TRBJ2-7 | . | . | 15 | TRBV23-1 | CASSQRLDRHYEQYF | TGCGCCAGCAGTCAACGCCTCGACAGACACTACGAGCAGTACTTC
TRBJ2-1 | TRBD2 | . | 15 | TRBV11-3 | CASSLMAGAHNEQFF | TGTGCCAGCAGCTTAATGGCGGGAGCACACAATGAGCAGTTCTTC
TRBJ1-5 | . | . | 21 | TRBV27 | CASRPWVPGTLKGVSNQPQHF | TGTGCCAGCAGACCATGGGTACCAGGGACGCTTAAGGGGGTTAGCAATCAGCCCCAGCATTTT
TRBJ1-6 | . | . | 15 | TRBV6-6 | CASSLDRSTNSPLHF | TGTGCCAGCAGTCTAGACAGATCCACTAATTCACCCCTCCACTTT
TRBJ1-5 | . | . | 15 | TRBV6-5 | CASSHRGGTGQPQHF | TGTGCCAGCAGCCATCGGGGGGGGACGGGGCAGCCCCAGCATTTT
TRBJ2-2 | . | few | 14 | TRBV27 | CASSILVETGELFF | TGTGCCAGCAGCATCTTGGTAGAGACCGGGGAGCTGTTTTTT
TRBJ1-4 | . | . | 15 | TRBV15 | CATSTWGTDNEKLFF | TGTGCCACCAGCACATGGGGCACCGACAATGAAAAACTGTTTTTT